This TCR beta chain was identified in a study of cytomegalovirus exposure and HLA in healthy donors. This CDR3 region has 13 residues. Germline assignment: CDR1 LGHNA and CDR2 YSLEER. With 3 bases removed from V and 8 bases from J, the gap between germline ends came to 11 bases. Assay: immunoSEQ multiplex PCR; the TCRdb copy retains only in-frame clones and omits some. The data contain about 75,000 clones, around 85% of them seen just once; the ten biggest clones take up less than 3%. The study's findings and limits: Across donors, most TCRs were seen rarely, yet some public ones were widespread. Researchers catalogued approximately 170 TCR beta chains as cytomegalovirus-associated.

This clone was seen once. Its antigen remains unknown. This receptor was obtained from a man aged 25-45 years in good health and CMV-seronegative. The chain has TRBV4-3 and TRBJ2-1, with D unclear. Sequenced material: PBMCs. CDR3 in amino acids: CASSQVQVDEQFF. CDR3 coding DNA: TGCGCCAGCAGCCAGGTTCAGGTCGATGAGCAGTTCTTC.